Only a few counts were recorded for the clone carrying this TCR beta chain. As yet, its antigen is unknown. Use of 60 Vbeta and 13 Jbeta primers characterized the PCR. Measured with immunoSEQ multiplex PCR; TCRdb has only the in-frame clones, and not every one. The sample lists about 160,000 clones; about 60% were seen once. This entry belongs to a study of cytomegalovirus exposure and HLA in healthy donors. Study outcomes and limitations: A later analysis reported that several of the most significant clusters appeared to be linked to common viral pathogens, among them Epstein-Barr virus.

Germline trimming cut 4 bases from V and 2 bases from J; bases unmatched to any gene: 11. Germline assignment: CDR1 MDHEN and CDR2 SYDVKM. The CDR3 runs 18 residues. The chain couples TRBV28 to TRBJ2-3; 11 bases match TRBD2. The TCR originated in a woman aged 60-75 years in good health and CMV-seropositive. The sequenced sample was PBMCs. The CDR3 coding sequence is TGTGCCAGCAGTTCGCCCAAGGGACTAGCGGAAATCACAGATACGCAGTATTTT. It yields the protein CASSSPKGLAEITDTQYF.